The 21 T cell receptor beta chains below all came from one sample that was sequenced in a study of blood T cells in healthy people across ages. Alongside a J-beta primer mix, a sample-barcoded 5' primer served in a second PCR lasting about 7 to 12 cycles. One entry per CDR3 protein results from TCRdb running MiXCR on the 5' RACE reads. The data contain fewer than 800,000 distinct CDR3 sequences, approximately 31% of them singletons. Sequences were obtained from blood. All receptors derive from a woman older than 75 in good health.

This clonotype appeared many times. This chain joins TRBV6-2 or TRBV6-3 and TRBJ1-5; 7 nucleotides agree with TRBD1. This CDR3 comprises 14 residues. With 7 bases clipped from V and 7 bases from J, the junction kept 10 bases outside the gene matches. Germline lookup yields CDR1 MNHEY and CDR2 SVGEGT. CDR3 sequence: CASTPGGSKQPQHF. The CDR3 region has the DNA TGTGCCAGCACCCCAGGGGGGTCGAAACAGCCCCAGCATTTT.

At least ten counts were recorded for this clonotype. The chain links TRBV28 to TRBJ1-2; D unresolved. Deletions cut 3 bases from V and 8 bases from J, with 10 bases between. The CDR3 runs to 12 residues. Germline CDR1 reads MDHEN; CDR2 reads SYDVKM. The chain's CDR3 is CASSLNRNGYTF. The CDR3 nucleotides read TGTGCCAGCAGTTTGAATAGAAACGGCTACACCTTC.

This clonotype was seen ten or more times. The V call is TRBV20-1, the J call TRBJ2-7; D unresolved. The V end was cut by 0 bases, the J end by 5 bases, with 14 bases between. Germline-derived CDR1 and CDR2 are DFQATT and SNEGSKA (reference sequence). The length of the CDR3 is 14 residues. For the CDR3, the DNA is TGCAGTGCTAGAGATGGTCCGGCGAAGGACGAGCAGTACTTC. Protein: CSARDGPAKDEQYF.

This clonotype was recorded at least ten times. This chain connects TRBV11-2 to TRBJ2-7; weak D call: TRBD1 (6 bases). Trimming cost V 1 base and J 7 bases, with 17 bases left between them. CDR1 and CDR2 from the germline V gene are SGHAT and FQNNGV. The CDR3 is 15 residues long. The CDR3 DNA reads TGTGCCAGCAGCTTAGGCACAGGGCCCTCCCAGGAGCAGTACTTC. Translated, it gives CASSLGTGPSQEQYF.

This clonotype has at least ten counts. The CDR3 region is CASRLTGDSYNEQFF. As DNA, the CDR3 is TGTGCCAGCAGACTGACAGGCGATTCCTACAATGAGCAGTTCTTC. The rearrangement uses TRBV7-2 and TRBJ2-1, with a tentative D call TRBD1 (6 bases). V shed 6 bases and J shed 1 base, with 13 bases lying between them. Per germline, CDR1 SGHTA and CDR2 FQGNSA. The CDR3 spans 15 residues.

The chain is built from TRBV19 and TRBJ2-5, with D tentatively TRBD2 (5 bases). Per germline, CDR1 LNHDA and CDR2 SQIVND (reference sequence). V lost 5 bases to trimming and J lost 4 bases, with 17 bases between them. The CDR3 runs to 15 residues. The CDR3 reads CASSPRAGIRETQYF. The CDR3 DNA follows: TGTGCCAGTAGTCCCCGTGCCGGGATCCGAGAGACCCAGTACTTC.

This clonotype appeared many times. The chain carries TRBV9 and TRBJ2-3; TRBD2 matches at 9 bases. J gave up 6 bases and V 4 bases, and 12 bases lay outside the gene matches. Germline lookup yields CDR1 SGDLS and CDR2 YYNGEE. CDR3 length: 16 residues. Here the CDR3 reads CASSPRGRGGQDTQYF. The CDR3 DNA reads TGTGCCAGCAGCCCCCGTGGGCGGGGGGGCCAGGATACGCAGTATTTT.

As concerns this clonotype: This may be a read error: a much more frequent sequence differs by one nucleotide. This chain connects TRBV25-1 to TRBJ1-1; no reliable D call. This CDR3 has 14 amino acids. CDR1 is MGHDK, CDR2 SYGVNS, per germline. V lost 6 bases to trimming and J lost 1 base, with 12 bases between them. The CDR3 nucleotides read TGTGCCAGCAGGGAAACGGGGTGGAACACTGAAGCTTTCTTT. It codes for CASRETGWNTEAFF. Filled out from reference TRBV25-1 and TRBJ1-1, the complete variable domain reads EADIYQTPRYLVIGTGKKITLECSQTMGHDKMYWYQQDPGMELHLIHYSYGVNSTEKGDLSSESTVSRIRTEHFPLTLESARPSHTSQYLCASRETGWNTEAFFGQGTRLTVV.

The V gene is TRBV20-1, the J gene TRBJ2-1; 8 bases line up with TRBD2. CDR3 length equals 14 residues. Germline V lookup: CDR1 DFQATT, CDR2 SNEGSKA (reference sequence). The ends lost 1 base at V and 7 bases at J; junction bases unmatched: 6. The CDR3 sequence is CSARAPAGGNEQFF. In nucleotides, the CDR3 is TGCAGTGCTAGAGCCCCCGCGGGGGGTAATGAGCAGTTCTTC.

This clonotype was counted at least ten times. The rearrangement uses TRBV6-6 and TRBJ2-7; 9 positions match TRBD1. This CDR3 region has 13 residues. Germline assignment: CDR1 MNHNY and CDR2 SVGAGI (reference sequence). Trimming removed 6 bases from V and 5 bases from J; junction bases left unmatched: 5. The CDR3 here is CASRGDRVNEQYF. The DNA of the CDR3 is TGTGCCAGCAGGGGGGACAGGGTCAACGAGCAGTACTTC.

J is TRBJ2-3 and V is TRBV10-3, with 8 bases matching TRBD2. This CDR3 is 16 amino acids long. V trimming: 5 bases; J trimming: 0 bases; junction bases outside the gene matches: 7. Germline V gives CDR1 ENHRY, CDR2 SYGVKD. DNA for the CDR3: TGTGCCATCAGTCAACTTAGCGGGACTAGCACAGATACGCAGTATTTT. Its translation is CAISQLSGTSTDTQYF.

This clonotype occurred a few times. The chain combines TRBV4-2 with TRBJ1-5; 7 bases are a match to TRBD1. Germline CDR1 is LGHNA and CDR2 is YNFKEQ. V was clipped by 9 bases and J by 7 bases; unmatched bases: 6. The CDR3 consists of 12 residues. The CDR3 DNA reads as TGTGCCAGTGACAGGGTCCGGCAGCCCCAGCATTTT. Translation: CASDRVRQPQHF.

For this clonotype: A read error may produce the germline difference seen at one junction end. V gene TRBV5-6 combines with J gene TRBJ1-1; tentative D call: TRBD1 (6 bases). Germline CDR1 is SGHDT and CDR2 is YYEEEE. This CDR3 has 13 amino acids. CDR3 nucleotides: TGTGCCAGCAGCTTCAAGGGGGGGACTGAAGTTTTCTTT. Translating it yields CASSFKGGTEVFF.

V is TRBV2 and J is TRBJ2-2; 9 bases line up with TRBD1. Trimming removed 3 bases from V and 7 bases from J; junction bases left unmatched: 9. The CDR3 loop spans 16 amino acids. Germline V gene lookup returns CDR1 SNHLY and CDR2 FYNNEI. In DNA form, the CDR3 reads TGTGCCAGCAGTGATTTCCCGGGACAGGGTCTCGGGGAGCTGTTTTTT. As protein: CASSDFPGQGLGELFF.

In the case of this clonotype: A read error is possible here, since a much larger clone lies one base away. The chain uses TRBV6-4 and TRBJ2-3; D might be TRBD2 (5 bases). Per germline, CDR1 MRHNA and CDR2 SNTAGT. Between the trimmed V and J ends, which lost 0 bases and 5 bases, there was a span of 18 bases. This CDR3 has 17 amino acids. The CDR3 DNA follows: TGTGCCAGCAGTGACTCGATCAACCGGGGAGTGGTAGATACGCAGTATTTT. This gives the protein CASSDSINRGVVDTQYF.

This chain connects TRBV29-1 to TRBJ1-5; TRBD1 agrees at 8 bases. Looked up from germline, CDR1 is SQVTM and CDR2 is ANQGSEA. The V segment lost 7 bases and the J segment 5 bases; nucleotides outside the gene matches: 7. CDR3 size: 13 residues. CDR3 in DNA: TGCAGCGGTCAAACAGGGGGGGATCAGCCCCAGCATTTT. Translating gives CSGQTGGDQPQHF.

The rearrangement joins TRBV20-1 to TRBJ2-7, with a possible D match to TRBD2 (5 bases). The germline V gene has CDR1 DFQATT and CDR2 SNEGSKA (reference sequence). Trimming cost V 7 bases and J 6 bases, with 13 bases left between them. This CDR3 contains 11 residues. The CDR3 DNA reads TGCAGTGGGACGACGGAGGCCGAGCAGTACTTC. This encodes CSGTTEAEQYF.

The chain uses TRBV20-1 and TRBJ1-1; D gene unclear. CDR3 size: 12 residues. With 7 bases removed from V and 9 bases from J, the gap between germline ends came to 18 bases. Looked up from germline, CDR1 is DFQATT and CDR2 is SNEGSKA (reference sequence). The DNA for the CDR3 is TGCAGTGTTCGACCGGGTCAAGCAAAAGCTTTCTTT. This translates into CSVRPGQAKAFF.

In regard to this clonotype: Without the conserved terminal phenylalanine or tryptophan, this CDR3 likely stems from a read error. This chain connects TRBV7-2 to TRBJ2-5, with 7 bases identical to TRBD1. V was pared by 1 base and J by 5 bases, with 7 bases of the junction left unmatched. Per germline, CDR1 SGHTA and CDR2 FQGNSA. This CDR3 comprises 15 residues. CDR3 sequence: CASSLELQGRETQYS. The CDR3 nucleotides are TGTGCCAGCAGCTTAGAGTTACAGGGGCGGGAGACCCAGTACTCC.

This clonotype was found once. The chain employs TRBV11-2 and TRBJ2-1; TRBD1 aligns across 10 bases. V lost 5 bases, J lost 5 bases, and 6 bases stayed unmatched. The CDR3 consists of 15 residues. The V gene's germline CDR1 is SGHAT and CDR2 FQNNGV. The CDR3 region has the DNA TGTGCCAGCAGCCTGGAGACAGGGGGCAACAATGAGCAGTTCTTC. Its translation is CASSLETGGNNEQFF.

The CDR3 reads CAWSHPIPGTENPEHTGELFF. The CDR3 nucleotides read TGTGCCTGGAGTCACCCCATCCCCGGGACGGAAAACCCTGAACACACCGGGGAGCTGTTTTTT. The chain carries TRBV30 and TRBJ2-2; either TRBD1 or TRBD2 may fit D (5 bases each). The CDR3 consists of 21 residues. Germline loops: CDR1 GTSNPN, CDR2 SVGIG (reference sequence). Trimming took 2 bases from V and 3 from J, leaving 31 bases between them.